This T cell receptor (beta chain) was documented in a study of shared clonotypes between healthy human individuals. Generated by immunoSEQ multiplex PCR, the TCRdb table keeps only in-frame clones and is missing some. The sample holds 800,000 to 1,200,000 clones, 75% to 80% seen once. The ends were cut back, 7 bases at V and 0 bases at J, with 13 bases in the middle. Germline loops: CDR1 MNHEY, CDR2 SMNVEV (reference sequence). The CDR3 spans 15 residues. The chain couples TRBV27 to TRBJ2-1; D ambiguous. The clonotype was recovered from a man aged 18 to 30 in good health. Some clones in this sample may be carry-over from other donors' samples. The sequenced sample was memory CD4+ T cells from PBMCs. The subset: CD45RA-negative fraction. In nucleotides, the CDR3 is TGTGCCAGCAAAGAAGGGCAGAGCTCCTACAATGAGCAGTTCTTC. Translation: CASKEGQSSYNEQFF.